This TCR beta chain was documented in a study of blood T cell repertoires in COVID-19. Study at large: The United States, Italy and Spain provided the acute and convalescent COVID-19 samples. In each case, the material was cDNA or gDNA derived from T cells, B-cell-depleted T cells, or PBMCs.

In the original processing: Reference gene primer amplification gave nucleated cell count estimates. Sequencing was performed with immunoSEQ multiplex PCR; in TCRdb, only in-frame clones are kept and a portion is missing. V, J and clone size reflect that table, while D and trimming were determined from the DNA. The data contain 110,000 to 150,000 clones, about 87% of them singletons. This clone was seen only once. J gave up 5 bases and V 1 base, and 5 bases lay outside the gene matches. The CDR3 has 15 residues. CDR1 MGHRA and CDR2 YSYEKL come from the germline V gene. The sample consisted of peripheral blood. The chain combines TRBV4-1 with TRBJ1-3, with 7 positions matching TRBD1. This TCR derives from a woman between 40 and 55 years old with acute or convalescent COVID-19. The CDR3 DNA follows: TGCGCCAGCAGCCAAGTACAGGGGAGTCGAAACACCATATATTTT. Its translation: CASSQVQGSRNTIYF.